This T cell receptor beta chain was retrieved from a study of blood T cells in healthy people across ages. Study results and limitations: Conclusively comparing naive with antigen-experienced cells was impossible with unsorted PBMCs.

Staff drew 9 to 10 milliliters of peripheral blood from each donor. PCR was performed a second time for about 7 to 12 cycles using a sample-barcoded 5' primer and a J-beta primer mix. TCRdb processed the 5' RACE reads anew with MiXCR; each CDR3 protein has one entry. The table lists approximately 810,000 distinct CDR3 sequences, around 28% of them singletons, with around 15% in the top ten. There are many counts of this clonotype. Its antigen is undetermined. This CDR3 has 16 amino acids. Looked up from germline, CDR1 is MNHEY and CDR2 is SVGEGT. Deletions cut 2 bases from V and 1 base from J, with 12 bases between.

The chain has TRBV6-2 or TRBV6-3 and TRBJ2-1; D tentatively reads TRBD1 or TRBD2 (5 bases each). The sample comprised blood. The origin of this receptor is a woman of 80 years or more in good health. The CDR3 bases are TGTGCCAGCAGTTACGGGGGTTTAGAATCCTACAATGAGCAGTTCTTC. Translated: CASSYGGLESYNEQFF.